This TCR beta chain was observed in a study of human T cells and chemical hapten exposure. Whole-study findings and limits: Patch test score rose with PT1 expanded TCR count, significant at thresholds 8, 16 and 32, not 4.

Each CDR3 protein is one row after TCRdb ran MiXCR on the RACE reads. The sample has 150,000 to 200,000 distinct CDR3 sequences; around 30% are singletons. The CDR3 sequence is 12 residues long. V lost 5 bases and J 4 bases, leaving 8 bases between the germline ends. Germline lookup yields CDR1 MNHEY and CDR2 SVGAGI. Time point given: patch test 3, about 24 weeks after DPC sensitization. As for treatment: therapeutic diphenylcyclopropenone sensitization with weekly scalp DPC. Comments on this clonotype: The antigen is unknown.

The input for sequencing was whole blood, taken in connection with sensitization to the hapten diphenylcyclopropenone (DPC). The chain joins TRBV6-5 to TRBJ1-2; no firm D call. The TCR originated in a young woman with alopecia areata. Some clones in this sample may be carry-over from other donors' samples. The CDR3 loop reads CASSPGRYGYTF. CDR3 DNA sequence: TGTGCCAGCAGTCCCGGTCGCTATGGCTACACCTTC.